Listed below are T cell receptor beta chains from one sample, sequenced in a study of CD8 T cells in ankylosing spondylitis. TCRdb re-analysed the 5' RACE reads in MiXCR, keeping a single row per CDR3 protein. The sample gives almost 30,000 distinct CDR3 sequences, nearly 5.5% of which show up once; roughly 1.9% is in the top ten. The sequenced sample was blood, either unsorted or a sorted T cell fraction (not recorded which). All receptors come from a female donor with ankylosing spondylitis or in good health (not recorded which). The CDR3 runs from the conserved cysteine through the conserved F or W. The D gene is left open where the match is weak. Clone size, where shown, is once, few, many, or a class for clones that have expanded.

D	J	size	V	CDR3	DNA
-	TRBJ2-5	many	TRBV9	CASSAGQTKETQYF	TGTGCCAGCAGCGCCGGACAGACTAAAGAGACCCAGTACTTC
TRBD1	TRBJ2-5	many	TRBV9	CASSMTGEETQYF	TGTGCCAGCAGCATGACAGGGGAAGAGACCCAGTACTTC
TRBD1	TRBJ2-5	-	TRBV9	CASSRTGGASKTQYF	TGTGCCAGCAGTAGGACAGGGGGCGCTTCGAAGACCCAGTACTTC
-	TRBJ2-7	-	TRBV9	CASSVHSALRYEQYF	TGTGCCAGCAGCGTTCATTCAGCACTACGCTACGAGCAGTACTTC
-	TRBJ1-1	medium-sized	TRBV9	CASSVSDRNTEAFF	TGTGCCAGCAGCGTATCGGACCGGAACACTGAAGCTTTCTTT
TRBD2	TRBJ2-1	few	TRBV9	CASSVGLAGWYNEQFF	TGTGCCAGCAGCGTAGGCCTAGCGGGGTGGTACAATGAGCAGTTCTTC
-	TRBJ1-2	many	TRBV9	CASSPRTSNYGYTF	TGTGCCAGCAGCCCGCGGACAAGTAACTATGGCTACACCTTC
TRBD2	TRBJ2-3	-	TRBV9	CASSVTSGGPADTQYF	TGTGCCAGCAGCGTTACTAGCGGGGGGCCGGCAGATACGCAGTATTTT
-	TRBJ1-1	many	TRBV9	CASSGSPGGNTEAFF	TGTGCCAGCAGCGGATCGCCCGGCGGGAACACTGAAGCTTTCTTT
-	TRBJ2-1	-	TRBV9	CASSSSGLDNEQFF	TGTGCCAGCAGCTCCTCGGGACTGGACAATGAGCAGTTCTTC
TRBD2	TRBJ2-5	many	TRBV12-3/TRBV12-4	CASPNDPGGAREETQYF	TGTGCCAGCCCTAACGACCCCGGGGGGGCCAGAGAAGAGACCCAGTACTTC
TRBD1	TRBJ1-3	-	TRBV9	CASSERDSSGNTIYF	TGTGCCAGCAGCGAGAGGGACAGCTCTGGAAACACCATATATTTT
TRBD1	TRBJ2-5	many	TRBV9	CASSKGQGQETQYF	TGTGCCAGCAGCAAGGGACAGGGGCAAGAGACCCAGTACTTC
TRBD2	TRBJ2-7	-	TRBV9	CASSVLAGPSYEQYF	TGTGCCAGCAGCGTCCTAGCGGGACCCTCCTACGAGCAGTACTTC
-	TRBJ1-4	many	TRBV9	CASSVGGGFNEKLFF	TGTGCCAGCAGCGTAGGGGGGGGATTTAATGAAAAACTGTTTTTT
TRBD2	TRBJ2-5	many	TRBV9	CASSVATSGGYQETQYF	TGTGCCAGCAGCGTAGCTACGAGCGGGGGTTACCAAGAGACCCAGTACTTC
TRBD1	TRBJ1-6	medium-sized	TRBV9	CASSDPDRGGSPLHF	TGTGCCAGCAGCGACCCCGACAGGGGAGGTTCACCCCTCCACTTT
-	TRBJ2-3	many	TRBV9	CASSPGNGGSTDTQYF	TGTGCCAGCAGCCCTGGGAATGGGGGGAGCACAGATACGCAGTATTTT
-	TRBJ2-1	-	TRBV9	CASSVGGTHSYNEQFF	TGTGCCAGCAGCGTAGGCGGGACTCACTCCTACAATGAGCAGTTCTTC
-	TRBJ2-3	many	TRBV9	CASSRVAVPRPTDTQYF	TGTGCCAGCAGCAGGGTAGCGGTCCCCCGTCCCACAGATACGCAGTATTTT
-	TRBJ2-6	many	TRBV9	CASSMTGTQANVLTF	TGTGCCAGCAGCATGACAGGAACCCAGGCCAACGTCCTGACTTTC
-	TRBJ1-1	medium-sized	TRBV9	CASSVELRTEAFF	TGTGCCAGCAGCGTAGAACTTCGGACTGAAGCTTTCTTT
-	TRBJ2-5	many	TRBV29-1	CSVKGTQETQYF	TGCAGCGTCAAAGGGACGCAAGAGACCCAGTACTTC
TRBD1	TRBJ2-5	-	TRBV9	CASSPRQGVYQETQYF	TGTGCCAGCAGCCCCCGACAGGGGGTTTACCAAGAGACCCAGTACTTC
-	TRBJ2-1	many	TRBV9	CASSVVTRYNEQFF	TGTGCCAGCAGCGTAGTGACGAGATACAATGAGCAGTTCTTC
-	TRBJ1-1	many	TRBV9	CASSVGSSRGMNTEAFF	TGTGCCAGCAGCGTAGGTTCATCGAGGGGAATGAACACTGAAGCTTTCTTT
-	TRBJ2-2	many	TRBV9	CASSPVGGEVSGELFF	TGTGCCAGCAGCCCTGTTGGGGGCGAAGTATCCGGGGAGCTGTTTTTT
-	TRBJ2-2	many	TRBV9	CASSVRDLNTGELFF	TGTGCCAGCAGCGTCCGGGACTTGAACACCGGGGAGCTGTTTTTT
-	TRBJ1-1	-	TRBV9	CASRATGGNTEAFF	TGTGCCAGCAGAGCGACAGGAGGGAACACTGAAGCTTTCTTT
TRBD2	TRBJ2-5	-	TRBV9	CASSVAPPTGTSGQETQYF	TGTGCCAGCAGCGTAGCCCCACCAACCGGGACTAGCGGCCAAGAGACCCAGTACTTC
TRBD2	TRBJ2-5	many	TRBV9	CASSPQRLAGGQETQYF	TGTGCCAGCAGCCCTCAGAGGCTAGCGGGGGGGCAAGAGACCCAGTACTTC
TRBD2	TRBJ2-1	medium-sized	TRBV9	CASSGPVASGGAGEQFF	TGTGCCAGCAGCGGCCCCGTGGCTAGCGGGGGGGCTGGTGAGCAGTTCTTC
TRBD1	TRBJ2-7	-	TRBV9	CASSPGPEQGAFYEQYF	TGTGCCAGCAGCCCTGGCCCCGAACAGGGGGCTTTCTACGAGCAGTACTTC
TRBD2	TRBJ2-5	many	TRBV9	CTSSAASGRWGETQYF	TGTACCAGCAGCGCCGCCAGCGGGAGATGGGGAGAGACCCAGTACTTC
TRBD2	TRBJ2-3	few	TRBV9	CASSVVAGGYSTDTQYF	TGTGCCAGCAGCGTAGTAGCGGGGGGGTATAGCACAGATACGCAGTATTTT
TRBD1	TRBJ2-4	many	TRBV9	CASSVEGQGKNIQYF	TGTGCCAGCAGCGTAGAAGGACAGGGGAAAAACATTCAGTACTTC
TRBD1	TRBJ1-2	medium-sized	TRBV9	CASSPDRVNYGYTF	TGTGCCAGCAGCCCTGACAGGGTCAACTATGGCTACACCTTC
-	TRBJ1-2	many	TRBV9	CASSVEGSYTF	TGTGCCAGCAGCGTAGAGGGGTCCTACACCTTC
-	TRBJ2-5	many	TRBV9	CASSGDGVGTQYF	TGTGCCAGCAGCGGGGACGGAGTCGGGACCCAGTACTTC
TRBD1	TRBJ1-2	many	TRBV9	CASSVDSTGANYGYTF	TGTGCCAGCAGCGTAGACTCGACAGGGGCTAACTATGGCTACACCTTC
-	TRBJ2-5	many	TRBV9	CASSRARGGGETQYF	TGTGCCAGTTCCCGAGCCCGCGGGGGCGGGGAGACCCAGTACTTC
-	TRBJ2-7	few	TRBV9	CASSEGGQFGYEQYF	TGTGCCAGCAGCGAGGGGGGACAGTTTGGCTACGAGCAGTACTTC
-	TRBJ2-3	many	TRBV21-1	CASSKPESAGLAGRGGVTDTQYF	TGTGCCAGCAGCAAACCCGAATCGGCGGGACTAGCGGGCCGGGGGGGAGTCACAGATACGCAGTATTTT
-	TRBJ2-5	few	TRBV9	CASSPLDKPPQTQYF	TGTGCCAGCAGCCCCCTCGACAAACCTCCCCAGACCCAGTACTTC
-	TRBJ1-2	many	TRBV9	CASSPAQGRVGYTF	TGTGCCAGCAGCCCCGCCCAGGGTCGGGTTGGCTACACCTTC
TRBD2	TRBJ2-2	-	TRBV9	CASSVASGSYTGELFF	TGTGCCAGCAGCGTAGCTAGCGGGAGCTACACCGGGGAGCTGTTTTTT
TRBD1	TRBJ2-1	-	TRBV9	CASSVAQGAVFYEQFF	TGTGCCAGCAGCGTAGCCCAGGGGGCGGTCTTCTATGAGCAGTTCTTC
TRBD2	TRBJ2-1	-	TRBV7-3	CASSAGLAGLIYNEQFF	TGTGCCAGCAGCGCGGGACTAGCGGGCCTCATTTACAATGAGCAGTTCTTC
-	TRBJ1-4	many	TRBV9	CASSVGGNEEKLFF	TGTGCCAGCAGCGTCGGCGGGAATGAGGAAAAACTGTTTTTT
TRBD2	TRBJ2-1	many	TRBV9	CASSVSSGKWGEQFF	TGTGCCAGCAGCGTATCTAGCGGGAAGTGGGGTGAGCAGTTCTTC
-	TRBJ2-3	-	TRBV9	CASSVVPGRTDTQYF	TGTGCCAGCAGCGTAGTCCCAGGGCGCACAGATACGCAGTATTTT